This record covers a single T cell receptor beta chain. The antigen it recognizes is unknown. One end of the junction varies from germline; a read error may be responsible. This record comes from a study of T cells in Graves' hyperthyroidism and ophthalmopathy (dated by TCRdb to about 2019). General notes on the study: Peripheral blood was sampled at the time of initial diagnosis, prior to any treatment. TCR Vbeta CDR3 sequencing of 120 to 150 peripheral blood samples (approximately 44 ophthalmopathy, over 70 hyperthyroidism and roughly 17 progressor patients) is reported in the paper. A discovery cohort of about a hundred patients, about 40 with Graves' ophthalmopathy and 55 to 60 with stable Graves' hyperthyroidism, was used to find distinguishing TCR V-J signatures. In about six Graves' hyperthyroidism patients, the study also compared T-cell repertoires from thyroid tissue with T-cell repertoires from blood. For training and testing, the approximately 92 patients in the discovery cohort were randomly divided in a 7:3 ratio. After blood sampling, hyperthyroidism patients were treated with methimazole at a starting dose of 30 mg daily, and ophthalmopathy patients were treated with high-dose intravenous methylprednisolone. Prospective prediction of ophthalmopathy was tested in an independent validation cohort consisting of roughly 20 hyperthyroidism patients and 15 or so patients who later progressed to ophthalmopathy.

Summary of the overall study and its limitations: In validation, progression to ophthalmopathy was predicted by the model with approximately 67% sensitivity and under 85% specificity, a median of roughly 6 months before onset. Most expanded thyroid clonotypes (frequency above 0.001) were also found in blood, which suggests that blood repertoires may mirror thyroid immune responses. No statistical method was used to set the sample size in advance, and investigators knew the group allocation. A model built on a 13 V-J signature distinguished ophthalmopathy from stable hyperthyroidism, reaching roughly 88% sensitivity and about 81% specificity in cross-validation and 80%/75% in testing.

Stable Graves' hyperthyroidism was defined as the absence of progression to ophthalmopathy over 18 months of follow-up. The hyperthyroidism patients were between 18 and 65 years old and newly diagnosed, with a disease duration of less than 2 months. Patients with uncontrolled infections, other autoimmune diseases, pregnancy or lactation were excluded. Diagnoses relied on clinical symptoms, serum thyroxine and TRAb, thyroid ultrasound and orbital computed tomography. PBMCs were isolated from approximately 10 ml of fresh peripheral blood by Ficoll-Paque density gradient centrifugation. Total RNA was extracted with Trizol reagent, and quality was checked on an Agilent 2100 Bioanalyzer. The TCR beta CDR3 regions were amplified from RNA transcripts. A first-round RT-PCR of the TCR CDR3 used the HTBI primer set with the Qiagen OneStep RT-PCR kit. Libraries were constructed in a second round of multiplex PCR, after which size selection and purification were carried out. Libraries were sequenced paired-end with 100 bp reads on an Illumina HiSeq2000. In the source study's methods: SOAPnuke was used to process the raw data, with reads discarded if the reads contained adapters or uncalled bases, had a mean Phred below 15, or lacked an exact constant-primer or identifier match. High-quality paired reads were merged using COPE v1.2.5, and each unique nucleotide sequence was defined as a clonotype. MiTCR v1.1 was used to align clonotypes to the IMGT TRBV, TRBD and TRBJ reference segments. Only V-J combinations with frequency above 0.0001, covering 99.2% of repertoires, were analysed. The TCS score was defined as the ratio of F50 (clonal expansion) to E x V (chaos), calculated using BLOSUM62-based TCRdist between CDR3 peptides within each V-J. Welch's t-statistics and random forest reduced roughly 500 V-J features to 10 to 15, which were used in a naive Bayes classifier (R e1071). The similarity between thyroid and blood repertoires was quantified using the Morisita-Horn index. TCRdb took the public reads, trimmed them with fastp at Q25, ran MiXCR for clone calling and kept in-frame beta chains. All rows with the same CDR3 protein become a single entry with the most common DNA and genes. What appears here as the V and J calls and clone size reflects TCRdb's work, not the paper's. This sample comprises about 760,000 distinct CDR3 sequences, over 35% of them detected only once. Together, the top ten hold 30% to 40% of the sample.

The CDR3 covers 15 residues, taking in both the cysteine and the phenylalanine. Kept here is only the CDR3 DNA, which spans 45 bases and is read in frame from base 1. Via the germline V gene (reference sequence), CDR1 is SEHNR and CDR2 FQNEAQ. This receptor was taken from a woman in her thirties or forties with Graves' hyperthyroidism. Input material: blood. Recombination linked TRBV7-9 to TRBJ2-7, with 9 central nucleotides matching TRBD1. The nucleotides read TGCGCCAGCAGCCCCCTCGACAGGGGGGCCTACGAGCAGTACTTC. Its protein reads: CASSPLDRGAYEQYF.